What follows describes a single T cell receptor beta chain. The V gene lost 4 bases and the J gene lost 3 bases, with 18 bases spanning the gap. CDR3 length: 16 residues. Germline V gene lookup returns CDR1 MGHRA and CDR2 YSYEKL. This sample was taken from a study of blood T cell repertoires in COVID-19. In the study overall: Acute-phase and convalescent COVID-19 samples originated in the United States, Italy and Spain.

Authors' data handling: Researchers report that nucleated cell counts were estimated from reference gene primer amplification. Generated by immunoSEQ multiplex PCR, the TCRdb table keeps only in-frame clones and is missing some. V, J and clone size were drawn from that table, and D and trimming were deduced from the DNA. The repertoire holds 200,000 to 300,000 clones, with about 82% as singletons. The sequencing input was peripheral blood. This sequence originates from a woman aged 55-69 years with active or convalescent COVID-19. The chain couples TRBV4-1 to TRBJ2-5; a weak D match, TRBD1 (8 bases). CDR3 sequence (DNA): TGCGCCAGCAGCCGCGGGAACACAGGGGGGGAAGAGACCCAGTACTTC. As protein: CASSRGNTGGEETQYF.